What follows is one TCR beta chain and its context. The target of this receptor is not known. No qualities accompany the bases; no much larger clone lies one base away. The data were obtained in a study of blood T cell repertoires in COVID-19 (dated by TCRdb to 2018 to 2020). Background on the whole study: The collaborator samples originated in the United States, Italy and Spain and spanned the acute and convalescent phases of COVID-19. Sample metadata almost always included a de-identified subject ID, COVID-19 status, age in years and sex. Deeply sampled blood TCRbeta repertoires from subjects exposed to, actively infected with, or recovered from COVID-19 were included in the dataset. The material from the prospective study consisted of cDNA or gDNA derived from T cells, B-cell-depleted T cells, or PBMCs. The repertoires were released in a freely available public database meant as a resource for research on the immune response to SARS-CoV-2. Samples were obtained from the ongoing ImmuneRACE study (first 160 participants) and from about 1,300 subjects provided by 6 global collaborators. HLA class I and class II types, where available, came from metadata supplied by the sample provider rather than from assay-based typing. Study-wide findings and limitations: The amount of clinical and demographic metadata varied by source and participant and was provided uncurated.

The collaborating institutions used their own protocols to collect whole blood in K2EDTA tubes. Collaborator samples were shipped for TCRbeta analysis as frozen whole blood, isolated PBMCs, or DNA extracted from either sample type. The immunoSEQ Assay, a bias-controlled multiplex PCR, was used to amplify TCRbeta CDR3 regions from genomic DNA. As for the authors' bioinformatics: Nucleated cell counts per sample were estimated from amplification of reference gene primers within the assay. Sequence reads were collapsed and filtered to measure the absolute abundance of every unique TCRbeta CDR3 rearrangement. For each sample, productive Simpson clonality was calculated as the square root of Simpson's diversity index over productive rearrangements. TCRdb re-hosts the immuneACCESS table, in-frame sequences only. Its copies lack some clones; in the studies checked, an unresolved V gene accounts for under half of them, and the cause for the rest is not known. The V and J calls and clone size were taken over from that table, and D and trimming were inferred from the DNA. The sample has approximately 120,000 clones on record, less than 90% of them singletons. The ten top clones hold about 6.9% of the sample.

This clonotype originated in a man older than 75 with active or convalescent COVID-19. Sequencing was performed on peripheral blood.

The DNA sequence follows: TGTGCCAGCAGCTTAGCGCTTCAGGGCGGGGAGCTGTTTTTT. Its protein product is CASSLALQGGELFF. The V gene is TRBV7-2 and the J gene is TRBJ2-2; the D gene is perhaps TRBD1, on 5 matching bases. V gives up 0 bases and J gives up 7 bases, and the segment between their germline ends measures 9 bases. The cysteine opens and the phenylalanine closes a CDR3 of 14 amino acids. Kept here is only the CDR3 DNA, which spans 42 bases and is read in frame from base 1. CDR1 and CDR2 are drawn from the germline V gene: SGHTA, FQGNSA.